These 5 T cell receptor beta chains came from one sample sequenced in a study of T-cell memory formation after mild COVID-19. Each CDR3 protein is one row after TCRdb ran MiXCR on the 5' RACE reads. Of roughly 350,000 distinct CDR3 sequences detected, around 21% appear once; the ten largest clones hold under 15%. Specimen: PBMCs or a T cell subset sorted from them (not recorded which). The receptor set was obtained from an adult woman who had mild COVID-19 (a few samples of this study predate the infection). Cell type and time point are not known.

The V gene is TRBV20-1, the J gene TRBJ2-1; no clear D gene. The CDR3 length is 13 residues. From germline, CDR1 is DFQATT and CDR2 SNEGSKA (reference sequence). V was pared by 8 bases and J by 0 bases, with 11 bases between. The CDR3 is CSTRRSSYNEQFF. The DNA of the CDR3 is TGCAGTACCCGCAGGTCCTCCTACAATGAGCAGTTCTTC.

The chain recombines TRBV11-2 with TRBJ2-2; D remains ambiguous. The germline gives CDR1 SGHAT, CDR2 FQNNGV. This CDR3 comprises 14 residues. Trimming took off 1 base at V and 3 bases at J, with 6 bases between the two ends. The chain's CDR3 is CASSLGPYTGELFF. The CDR3 DNA follows: TGTGCCAGCAGCTTAGGACCCTACACCGGGGAGCTGTTTTTT.

The genes are TRBV29-1 and TRBJ2-1; D may match TRBD1 or TRBD2 (5 bases each). CDR3 length: 15 residues. V was clipped by 3 bases and J by 9 bases, with 21 bases between them. Germline V gene lookup returns CDR1 SQVTM and CDR2 ANQGSEA. CDR3 nucleotides: TGCAGCGTTGACTACACCTCAGGGAATCGGGGTGAGCAGTTCTTC. Its protein is CSVDYTSGNRGEQFF.

This clonotype was observed a handful of times. CDR3 nucleotide sequence: TGTGCCAGCAGCTTATATAGCGGGGGGACCTACGAGCAGTACTTC. Translating it yields CASSLYSGGTYEQYF. This chain connects TRBV7-9 to TRBJ2-7; 10 bases are a match to TRBD2. Germline CDR1 and CDR2: SEHNR and FQNEAQ (reference sequence). Trimming took 2 bases from V and 2 from J; bases not matched to a gene: 3. CDR3 size: 15 residues. The entire variable domain, with the rest obtained from reference TRBV7-9 and TRBJ2-7, is as follows: DTGVSQNPRHKITKRGQNVTFRCDPISEHNRLYWYRQTLGQGPEFLTYFQNEAQLEKSRLLSDRFSAERPKGSFSTLEIQRTEQGDSAMYLCASSLYSGGTYEQYFGPGTRLTVT.

The chain recombines TRBV29-1 with TRBJ2-5; weak D call: TRBD1 (5 bases). V lost 0 bases, J lost 5 bases, and 10 bases lay in between. The germline CDR1 and CDR2 sequences are SQVTM and ANQGSEA. The length of the CDR3 is 13 residues. In DNA, the CDR3 is TGCAGCGTTGAAGATCAGGGATGGGAGACCCAGTACTTC. As protein: CSVEDQGWETQYF.